These 24 T cell receptor beta chains originate from one sample sequenced in a study of blood T cell repertoires in COVID-19 (dated by TCRdb to about 2020). The method was the immunoSEQ multiplex PCR assay. The source is immuneACCESS, and TCRdb retained only in-frame sequences with V and J called. Part of the clones is not carried over; for the studies checked, unresolved V genes explain less than half of this, and the remainder is unexplained. Across this sample there are 200,000 to 250,000 clones, with around 80% seen only once. Roughly 15% of the sample goes to the ten largest clones. Sequencing was done on a sample of PBMCs or T cells enriched from blood (not recorded which). These TCRs come from a man aged 40-49 years who had recovered from COVID-19.

V and J are TRBV29-1 and TRBJ2-7; 7 bases are shared with TRBD2. The ends lost 7 bases at V and 5 bases at J; junction bases unmatched: 11. This CDR3 spans 13 amino acids. The germline gives CDR1 SQVTM, CDR2 ANQGSEA. Written as DNA, the CDR3 is TGCAGCGCCGAAAGGCGGGGGAGCCACGAGCAGTACTTC. This gives the protein CSAERRGSHEQYF.

This chain joins TRBV27 and TRBJ2-1, with a weak D call TRBD1 (6 bases). The germline V gene encodes CDR1 MNHEY and CDR2 SMNVEV (reference sequence). V dropped 0 bases and J dropped 0 bases, with 12 bases sitting between them. CDR3 size: 17 residues. CDR3 sequence (DNA): TGTGCCAGCAGTTTATCTTCAGGGGCACGCTCCTACAATGAGCAGTTCTTC. This encodes CASSLSSGARSYNEQFF.

The CDR3 here is CASSIDPRDSNTEAFF. CDR3 DNA sequence: TGTGCCAGTAGTATAGACCCCCGGGACTCGAACACTGAAGCTTTCTTT. The genes are TRBV19 and TRBJ1-1; maybe TRBD1 (5 bases). In germline, CDR1 is LNHDA, CDR2 SQIVND (reference sequence). The V and J ends lost 0 bases and 1 base respectively, with 12 bases between them. The CDR3 runs 16 residues.

The V gene is TRBV27, the J gene TRBJ1-4; D perhaps matches TRBD1 (5 bases). The CDR3 length is 13 residues. V shed 3 bases and J shed 6 bases, with 8 bases lying between them. Germline lookup yields CDR1 MNHEY and CDR2 SMNVEV (reference sequence). This CDR3 reads CASSLSRDEKLFF. In DNA, the CDR3 is TGTGCCAGCAGTTTGTCCAGGGATGAAAAACTGTTTTTT.

This clone was counted once. The chain couples TRBV19 to TRBJ2-1, with TRBD1 matching 10 bases. The V segment lost 5 bases and the J segment 7 bases; nucleotides outside the gene matches: 5. The CDR3 length is 14 residues. Germline-derived CDR1 and CDR2 are LNHDA and SQIVND (reference sequence). The CDR3 coding sequence is TGTGCCAGTAGTTGGGGACAGGGGATGAATGAGCAGTTCTTC. It is translated as CASSWGQGMNEQFF.

This chain links TRBV10-1 with TRBJ2-4, with a tentative D call TRBD2 (6 bases). The CDR3 runs to 14 residues. Trimming cost V 3 bases and J 0 bases, with 6 bases left between them. Germline CDR1 WNHNN, CDR2 SYGVQD (reference sequence). For the CDR3, the DNA is TGCGCCAGCAGTGAAGCGGGAGCCAAAAACATTCAGTACTTC. It specifies CASSEAGAKNIQYF.

The chain uses TRBV7-2 and TRBJ1-1, with 7 positions matching TRBD1. The V and J ends lost 2 bases and 5 bases, in that order; junction bases with no gene match: 2. Germline CDR1 SGHTA, CDR2 FQGNSA. The CDR3 is 13 residues long. For the CDR3, the DNA is TGTGCCAGCAGCTTACTGGACAGGACTGAAGCTTTCTTT. Residues: CASSLLDRTEAFF.

A word on this clone: The same CDR3 is also encoded by other DNA sequences in this sample. The gene calls are TRBV7-3 and TRBJ1-1; D unclear. V was clipped by 3 bases and J by 3 bases, with 8 bases between them. CDR1 is SGHTA and CDR2 is FQGTGA in the germline V gene. There are 13 residues in the CDR3. CDR3: CASSFSSDTEAFF. CDR3 in DNA: TGTGCCAGCAGCTTCTCCTCTGACACTGAAGCTTTCTTT.

CDR3 nucleotides: TGTGCCAGTAGTATCACTAGCGGGATCTACAATGAGCAGTTCTTC. Its translation: CASSITSGIYNEQFF. The J gene is TRBJ2-1, the V gene TRBV19; the match to TRBD2 covers 10 bases. The CDR3 extends over 15 amino acids. Trimming took 3 bases from V and 3 from J; bases not matched to a gene: 2. Per the germline V gene, CDR1 is LNHDA and CDR2 is SQIVND (reference sequence).

J is TRBJ2-2 and V is TRBV5-1, with 7 nucleotides matching TRBD1. The CDR3 totals 14 residues. CDR1 is SGHRS, CDR2 YFSETQ, per germline. V lost 7 bases and J lost 1; bases outside the gene matches: 4. CDR3 nucleotides: TGCGCCAGCCGCCGACAGGGGAACACCGGGGAGCTGTTTTTT. Encoded protein: CASRRQGNTGELFF.

The rearrangement links TRBV5-1 to TRBJ2-5, with D possibly TRBD2 on 5 matching bases. CDR1 is SGHRS, CDR2 YFSETQ, per germline. V was clipped by 0 bases and J by 5 bases, with 11 bases between them. The CDR3 length is 14 residues. This CDR3 reads CASSLESRAETQYF. The CDR3 nucleotides read TGCGCCAGCAGCTTGGAATCGCGGGCGGAGACCCAGTACTTC.

This clone appeared many times. V and J are TRBV7-9 and TRBJ2-1, with 7 nucleotides matching TRBD1. There are 12 residues in the CDR3. The germline V gene encodes CDR1 SEHNR and CDR2 FQNEAQ (reference sequence). After removal of 5 bases from V and 10 bases from J, the junction contained 5 bases not matched to a gene. CDR3 loop: CASSQAGGEQFF. The DNA for the CDR3 is TGTGCCAGCAGCCAGGCAGGGGGAGAGCAGTTCTTC.

The rearrangement joins TRBV5-1 to TRBJ2-1, with TRBD2 as a possible D gene (6 bases). The V gene lost 1 base and the J gene lost 7 bases, with 12 bases spanning the gap. CDR1 and CDR2 (germline): SGHRS, YFSETQ. The CDR3 consists of 14 residues. CDR3 sequence: CASSLPEGGNEQFF. The CDR3 DNA reads as TGCGCCAGCAGCTTGCCGGAGGGAGGAAATGAGCAGTTCTTC.

V is TRBV15 and J is TRBJ1-3; D unresolved. The CDR3 consists of 14 residues. Germline V gene lookup returns CDR1 LNHNV and CDR2 YYDKDF (reference sequence). Trimming took off 5 bases at V and 4 bases at J, with 12 bases between the two ends. The chain's CDR3 is CATSGRFGGNTIYF. The CDR3 nucleotides are TGTGCCACCAGCGGCCGGTTCGGGGGAAACACCATATATTTT.

This clone was seen more than once but under ten times. The chain is built from TRBV11-3 and TRBJ2-2, with TRBD1 matching over 7 bases. This CDR3 region has 15 residues. V lost 6 bases, J lost 4 bases, and 8 bases stayed unmatched. CDR1 is SGHNT and CDR2 is YENEEA in the germline V gene. CDR3 residues: CASSPTGAATGELFF. CDR3 bases: TGTGCCAGCAGTCCTACAGGGGCCGCCACCGGGGAGCTGTTTTTT.

The V and J genes are TRBV24-1 and TRBJ1-1, with TRBD1 matching 11 bases. This CDR3 is 15 amino acids long. Trimming removed 7 bases from V and 5 bases from J; junction bases left unmatched: 8. Germline V gene lookup returns CDR1 KGHDR and CDR2 SFDVKD. CDR3 DNA sequence: TGTGCCACCAGGGGGACAGGGGGTTTAGGGACTGAAGCTTTCTTT. This codes for CATRGTGGLGTEAFF.

This clone was counted a few times. J is TRBJ2-2 and V is TRBV10-1; D might be TRBD2 (6 bases). CDR3 size: 14 residues. V was clipped by 0 bases and J by 6 bases, with 8 bases between them. Germline CDR1 WNHNN, CDR2 SYGVQD (reference sequence). The CDR3 DNA is TGCGCCAGCAGTGAGTCGAGACTAGCCGGGGAGCTGTTTTTT. This encodes CASSESRLAGELFF.

This clone was counted at least ten times. One end of the junction does not line up with germline, which may come from a read error. This chain uses TRBV20-1 with TRBJ1-2; TRBD1 might be the D (6 bases). The CDR3 totals 12 residues. Germline assignment: CDR1 DFQATT and CDR2 SNEGSKA (reference sequence). CDR3 DNA sequence: TGCAGTCCTAGTCAGGGGACGTATGGCTACACCTTC. It is translated as CSPSQGTYGYTF.

V is TRBV12-2 and J is TRBJ1-5. TRBV12-2 is labeled a pseudogene. This CDR3 contains 12 residues. The CDR3 DNA reads TGTGCAAGTCGCTTCCCTAATCAGCCCCAGCATTTT. This sequence encodes CASRFPNQPQHF.

The rearrangement links TRBV18 to TRBJ1-2; 7 bases match TRBD1. Trimming removed 3 bases from V and 6 bases from J; junction bases left unmatched: 13. The CDR3 runs 16 residues. Per germline, CDR1 KGHSH and CDR2 LQKENI. The CDR3 nucleotides are TGTGCCAGCTCACCGGTGTCGCTAACAGGGGATAATGGCTACACCTTC. Translated: CASSPVSLTGDNGYTF. The full variable domain, in which reference TRBV18 and TRBJ1-2 provide the parts outside the CDR3, is NAGVMQNPRHLVRRRGQEARLRCSPMKGHSHVYWYRQLPEEGLKFMVYLQKENIIDESGMPKERFSAEFPKEGPSILRIQQVVRGDSAAYFCASSPVSLTGDNGYTFGSGTRLTVV.

The genes are TRBV30 and TRBJ1-4; 7 bases line up with TRBD1. Per germline, CDR1 GTSNPN and CDR2 SVGIG (reference sequence). This CDR3 contains 14 residues. V was clipped by 6 bases and J by 7 bases; unmatched bases: 11. The CDR3 DNA reads TGTGCCTGTCAAATAACAGGGGAAGTTGAAAAACTGTTTTTT. This codes for CACQITGEVEKLFF.

The rearrangement joins TRBV5-4 to TRBJ1-4; a possible D gene is TRBD1 (5 bases). The CDR3 totals 14 residues. Deletions cut 4 bases from V and 8 bases from J, with 15 bases between. Germline lookup yields CDR1 SGHNT and CDR2 YYREEE (reference sequence). The CDR3 spells CASSQKTDSEKLFF. In DNA, the CDR3 is TGTGCCAGCAGCCAAAAAACAGACAGCGAAAAACTGTTTTTT. Full variable domain (rest looked up from reference TRBV5-4 and TRBJ1-4): ETGVTQSPTHLIKTRGQQVTLRCSSQSGHNTVSWYQQALGQGPQFIFQYYREEENGRGNFPPRFSGLQFPNYSSELNVNALELDDSALYLCASSQKTDSEKLFFGSGTQLSVL.

DNA for the CDR3: TGTGCCAGCAGCTCTACCAGCACAGATACGCAGTATTTT. Amino acid sequence: CASSSTSTDTQYF. The chain couples TRBV28 to TRBJ2-3; no firm D call. Germline values: CDR1 MDHEN, CDR2 SYDVKM. The CDR3 spans 13 residues. Trimming cost V 6 bases and J 0 bases, with 7 bases left between them.

This chain links TRBV27 with TRBJ2-3; no definite D call. The germline V gene encodes CDR1 MNHEY and CDR2 SMNVEV (reference sequence). This CDR3 contains 14 residues. V was shortened by 11 bases and J by 4 bases, with 19 bases between the two germline ends. CDR3 region: CASSALMGPDTQYF. The CDR3 region has the DNA TGTGCCTCCTCGGCCCTCATGGGCCCAGATACGCAGTATTTT.